The 3 T cell receptor beta chains below come from one sample, sequenced in a study of radiotherapy plus CTLA-4 blockade in lung cancer. Sequenced by immunoSEQ multiplex PCR; TCRdb stores in-frame clones only, minus some. The repertoire consists of some 67,000 clones, with more than 70% occurring once and the leading ten covering roughly 15%. This material consisted of peripheral blood, taken from a patient treated with radiotherapy plus ipilimumab. The receptor set was obtained from a human donor with non-small cell lung cancer whose response to radiotherapy plus ipilimumab could not be evaluated. Some clones in this sample may be carry-over from other donors' samples.

The chain links TRBV6-1 to TRBJ2-7; D might be TRBD2 (6 bases). The ends were cut back, 4 bases at V and 2 bases at J, with 27 bases in the middle. The CDR3 sequence is 19 residues long. Germline lookup yields CDR1 MNHNS and CDR2 SASEGT. In DNA form, the CDR3 reads TGTGCCAGCAGTGTGTCCCGGCGGGGATTCGGGACTGGCGCCTACGAGCAGTACTTC. Amino acids: CASSVSRRGFGTGAYEQYF.

This rearrangement joins TRBV28 to TRBJ1-2; TRBD1 matches at 10 bases. V lost 2 bases, J lost 3 bases, and 6 bases stayed unmatched. CDR3 size: 16 residues. Germline loops: CDR1 MDHEN, CDR2 SYDVKM. This CDR3 reads CASSLTGTGVYYGYTF. Here the CDR3 DNA reads TGTGCCAGCAGTTTAACCGGGACAGGGGTGTACTATGGCTACACCTTC.

The V and J genes are TRBV7-2 and TRBJ1-1; tentatively, D is TRBD1 (5 bases). The CDR3 runs 15 residues. Germline assignment: CDR1 SGHTA and CDR2 FQGNSA. V lost 5 bases and J lost 0, with 13 bases in between. For the CDR3, the DNA is TGTGCCAGCAGCCCCCGGGGGGGGATGAACACTGAAGCTTTCTTT. This gives the protein CASSPRGGMNTEAFF.